Listed here are 26 T cell receptor beta chains from one sample, sequenced in a study of cytomegalovirus exposure and HLA in healthy donors. PCR involved 60 Vbeta and 13 Jbeta primers. Using immunoSEQ multiplex PCR, the repertoire was profiled, and TCRdb retains in-frame clones only, with some absent. This sample has some 96,000 clones, with approximately 76% found just once. The sequenced sample consisted of PBMCs. Receptors were obtained from a man aged 40-55 years in good health and CMV-seropositive.

The V and J genes are TRBV13 and TRBJ2-1, with 11 bases matching TRBD2. In germline, CDR1 is PRHDT, CDR2 FYEKMQ (reference sequence). The junction had 9 bases not matched to a gene; V was cut back by 5 bases and J by 9 bases. This CDR3 has 15 residues. CDR3 DNA: TGTGCCAGCAGCATCACTAGCGGGGGCCCAGTTGAGCAGTTCTTC. Amino acids: CASSITSGGPVEQFF.

This chain connects TRBV6-4 to TRBJ1-4; D is perhaps TRBD1 (5 bases). Germline V gene sequence: CDR1 MRHNA, CDR2 SNTAGT. The CDR3 is made up of 13 amino acids. Trimming took off 5 bases at V and 8 bases at J, with 12 bases between the two ends. Here the CDR3 DNA reads TGTGCCAGCAGTCCCAGGGTTGAGGAAAAACTGTTTTTT. Translated, it gives CASSPRVEEKLFF.

The rearrangement links TRBV2 to TRBJ1-1; tentative D call: TRBD1 (6 bases). Trimming took off 6 bases at V and 0 bases at J, with 11 bases between the two ends. The CDR3 is 14 amino acids. Germline V gene lookup returns CDR1 SNHLY and CDR2 FYNNEI. The CDR3 coding sequence is TGTGCCAGCAGGAGGACAGAGCTGAACACTGAAGCTTTCTTT. Translating gives CASRRTELNTEAFF.

The rearrangement uses TRBV19 and TRBJ1-5; 8 positions match TRBD1. CDR3 size: 17 residues. V lost 5 bases, J lost 0 bases, and 9 bases stayed unmatched. CDR1 is LNHDA and CDR2 is SQIVND in the germline V gene (reference sequence). CDR3 bases: TGTGCCAGTAGTCACGGGACAGGTCCACTTAGCAATCAGCCCCAGCATTTT. Its translation is CASSHGTGPLSNQPQHF.

The V call is TRBV28, the J call TRBJ2-7; D gene ambiguous. This CDR3 region has 13 residues. The V end lost 5 bases, the J end lost 4 bases, and 12 bases lay between the germline ends. From germline, CDR1 is MDHEN and CDR2 SYDVKM. The CDR3 spells CASSIRTGYEQYF. For the CDR3, the DNA is TGTGCCAGCAGTATACGAACCGGGTACGAGCAGTACTTC.

The rearrangement joins TRBV7-9 to TRBJ2-5; 8 bases are a match to TRBD2. Germline V CDR1 and CDR2: SEHNR, FQNEAQ (reference sequence). V dropped 2 bases and J dropped 1; count of bases not matched to a gene: 3. This CDR3 has 15 amino acids. The CDR3 sequence is CASSLTSGLQETQYF. The CDR3 DNA is TGTGCCAGCAGCTTAACTAGCGGCCTCCAAGAGACCCAGTACTTC.

This chain uses TRBV5-6 with TRBJ1-3, with D unclear. The CDR3 contains 13 residues. V lost 1 base, J lost 1 base, and 3 bases lay in between. CDR1 is SGHDT, CDR2 YYEEEE, per germline. CDR3 bases: TGTGCCAGCAGCTTGTTATCTGGAAACACCATATATTTT. This encodes CASSLLSGNTIYF. The whole variable domain, remainder taken from reference TRBV5-6 and TRBJ1-3, is DAGVTQSPTHLIKTRGQQVTLRCSPKSGHDTVSWYQQALGQGPQFIFQYYEEEERQRGNFPDRFSGHQFPNYSSELNVNALLLGDSALYLCASSLLSGNTIYFGEGSWLTVV.

The J gene is TRBJ1-2, the V gene TRBV28; 8 bases agree with TRBD1. The CDR3 sequence is 13 residues long. The trim removed 4 bases at V and 5 bases at J, leaving 3 bases unmatched. From germline, CDR1 is MDHEN and CDR2 SYDVKM. CDR3 coding DNA: TGTGCCAGCAGTTCAACAGGGGGTTATGGCTACACCTTC. It is translated as CASSSTGGYGYTF.

The J gene is TRBJ1-1, the V gene TRBV28, with 10 bases aligning to TRBD1. Looked up from germline, CDR1 is MDHEN and CDR2 is SYDVKM. The CDR3 totals 14 residues. V trimming: 5 bases; J trimming: 5 bases; junction bases outside the gene matches: 5. In DNA, the CDR3 is TGTGCCAGCAGTCCCCGACAGGGGGCGACTGAAGCTTTCTTT. Residues: CASSPRQGATEAFF.

This clone appeared a few times. The V call is TRBV7-2, the J call TRBJ2-5; perhaps TRBD2 as D (5 bases). In germline, CDR1 is SGHTA, CDR2 FQGNSA. Trimming pared 3 bases from V and 5 bases from J, leaving 13 bases between. The CDR3 has 14 residues. The CDR3 protein is CASSFVLAGETQYF. The DNA for the CDR3 is TGTGCCAGCAGCTTCGTGCTAGCCGGTGAGACCCAGTACTTC.

The chain is built from TRBV5-1 and TRBJ1-5; tentative D call: TRBD1 (6 bases). Germline-derived CDR1 and CDR2 are SGHRS and YFSETQ. The CDR3 is 15 amino acids. Between the trimmed V and J ends, which lost 0 bases and 9 bases, there was a span of 16 bases. CDR3 region: CASSLDGRGFGPQHF. CDR3 in DNA: TGCGCCAGCAGCTTGGACGGCAGGGGCTTCGGGCCCCAGCATTTT.

With respect to this clone: Other DNA variants within this sample encode the same CDR3. Here the CDR3 reads CASSWSPTGEAFF. DNA of the CDR3: TGTGCCAGCAGTTGGTCCCCGACAGGGGAAGCTTTCTTT. This sequence joins TRBV6-5 and TRBJ1-1; 7 positions agree with TRBD1. The CDR3 consists of 13 residues. Germline CDR1 MNHEY, CDR2 SVGAGI. The ends lost 4 bases at V and 8 bases at J; junction bases unmatched: 7.

V gene TRBV5-4 combines with J gene TRBJ2-7, with D perhaps matching TRBD2 (7 bases). V was shortened by 6 bases and J by 4 bases, with 14 bases between the two germline ends. The CDR3 has 13 amino acids. Per germline, CDR1 SGHNT and CDR2 YYREEE (reference sequence). CDR3 sequence: CASTLQGGYEQYF. The CDR3 nucleotides are TGTGCCAGCACTCTACAGGGAGGGTACGAGCAGTACTTC. Full variable domain (remainder filled in from reference TRBV5-4 and TRBJ2-7): ETGVTQSPTHLIKTRGQQVTLRCSSQSGHNTVSWYQQALGQGPQFIFQYYREEENGRGNFPPRFSGLQFPNYSSELNVNALELDDSALYLCASTLQGGYEQYFGPGTRLTVT.

The chain recombines TRBV7-9 with TRBJ1-1; 10 bases agree with TRBD1. CDR1 SEHNR and CDR2 FQNEAQ come from the germline V gene (reference sequence). Germline trimming cut 6 bases from V and 1 base from J; bases unmatched to any gene: 8. The CDR3 is made up of 16 amino acids. The CDR3 DNA reads as TGTGCCAGCAGTCAAGATAGGGACAGGGGGAACACTGAAGCTTTCTTT. Translating it yields CASSQDRDRGNTEAFF.

The rearrangement links TRBV27 to TRBJ2-7; maybe TRBD2 (6 bases). CDR1 and CDR2 (germline): MNHEY, SMNVEV (reference sequence). V was shortened by 5 bases and J by 4 bases, with 12 bases between the two germline ends. CDR3 length: 13 amino acids. The CDR3 region has the DNA TGTGCCAGCAGTCAACCCGGGGGATACGAGCAGTACTTC. This codes for CASSQPGGYEQYF.

The V call is TRBV18, the J call TRBJ1-1, with 7 nucleotides matching TRBD1. CDR1 KGHSH and CDR2 LQKENI come from the germline V gene. This CDR3 contains 16 residues. J lost 0 bases, V lost 2 bases, and 6 bases had no gene match. The CDR3 nucleotides read TGTGCCAGCTCACCAATAAGGGGGCAAATGAACACTGAAGCTTTCTTT. It translates to CASSPIRGQMNTEAFF.

The V call is TRBV27, the J call TRBJ2-1; D ambiguous. The V end lost 7 bases, the J end lost 6 bases, and 13 bases lay between the germline ends. The CDR3 sequence is 13 residues long. Looked up from germline, CDR1 is MNHEY and CDR2 is SMNVEV (reference sequence). The CDR3 DNA is TGTGCCAGCAACATTCTACCGGGCAATGAGCAGTTCTTC. Amino acids: CASNILPGNEQFF.

V usage is TRBV19 and J usage is TRBJ1-5, with 8 positions matching TRBD1. J lost 6 bases, V lost 0 bases, and 4 bases had no gene match. Germline assignment: CDR1 LNHDA and CDR2 SQIVND (reference sequence). The CDR3 consists of 15 residues. CDR3 DNA sequence: TGTGCCAGTAGTATAGACAGGGGGCAGGTTCAGCCCCAGCATTTT. Its protein product is CASSIDRGQVQPQHF.

The V gene is TRBV2, the J gene TRBJ2-5; TRBD1 matches at 7 bases. The J call may be in error: the DNA end matches TRBJ2-7 better. The germline V gene encodes CDR1 SNHLY and CDR2 FYNNEI. The CDR3 spans 13 residues. CDR3 nucleotides: TGTGCCAGCAGGAGACAGGGTAACTACGAGCAGTACTTC. This translates into CASRRQGNYEQYF.

The J gene is TRBJ2-7, the V gene TRBV6-1; no definite D call. The V and J ends lost 6 bases and 7 bases respectively, with 22 bases between them. The CDR3 is 15 residues long. Looked up from germline, CDR1 is MNHNS and CDR2 is SASEGT. In nucleotides, the CDR3 is TGTGCCAGCAGGGAACACGAGGAGTATAATGTGGAGCAGTACTTC. Amino acid sequence: CASREHEEYNVEQYF.

This clone has only a few counts. One end of the junction does not line up with germline, which may come from a read error. The genes are TRBV7-9 and TRBJ2-7, with TRBD1 matching 10 bases. Germline V CDR1 and CDR2: SEHNR, FQNEAQ (reference sequence). There are 15 residues in the CDR3. The CDR3: CSSSGGTGVFYEQYF. The CDR3 coding sequence is TGTTCCAGCAGCGGCGGGACAGGGGTATTTTACGAGCAGTACTTC.

The J gene is TRBJ2-7, the V gene TRBV4-1; TRBD2 agrees at 15 bases. This CDR3 has 16 residues. Germline loops: CDR1 MGHRA, CDR2 YSYEKL. Unmatched junction bases numbered 7, after V lost 6 bases and J lost 4 bases. DNA of the CDR3: TGCGCCAGCAGTCCACTCGGGACTAGCGGGAGGTACGAGCAGTACTTC. Its protein product is CASSPLGTSGRYEQYF.

The gene calls are TRBV6-1 and TRBJ2-7; D is perhaps TRBD1 (5 bases). Trimming shortened V by 7 bases and J by 0 bases, and 10 bases separated the two germline ends. The CDR3 consists of 13 residues. The germline V gene has CDR1 MNHNS and CDR2 SASEGT. In DNA, the CDR3 is TGTGCCAGCATTTCGACAGACTCCTACGAGCAGTACTTC. This codes for CASISTDSYEQYF.

V and J are TRBV7-8 and TRBJ2-6; 13 bases map to TRBD2. Trimming at V came to 5 bases and at J to 1 base, leaving 5 bases not matched to a gene. The CDR3 loop spans 18 amino acids. Germline V lookup: CDR1 SGHVS, CDR2 FQNEAQ. CDR3 in DNA: TGTGCCAGCAGCCTAAGACTAGCGGGAGGATCTGGGGCCAACGTCCTGACTTTC. This gives the protein CASSLRLAGGSGANVLTF.

The chain has TRBV9 and TRBJ2-1, with TRBD2 identical over 9 bases. Germline CDR1 SGDLS, CDR2 YYNGEE. The CDR3 loop spans 16 amino acids. V shed 4 bases, J shed 1 base, and the junction held 6 bases outside the gene matches. In DNA, the CDR3 is TGTGCCAGCAGCCCGCGGACTAGCGCTTCCTACAATGAGCAGTTCTTC. This encodes CASSPRTSASYNEQFF.

The chain joins TRBV6-4 to TRBJ2-1, with 7 bases matching TRBD2. V lost 3 bases to trimming and J lost 7 bases; unmatched junction nucleotides: 12. This CDR3 comprises 16 residues. Per germline, CDR1 MRHNA and CDR2 SNTAGT. The CDR3 region is CASSEMPQLGGNEQFF. The CDR3 DNA sequence: TGTGCCAGCAGTGAAATGCCTCAGCTCGGGGGGAATGAGCAGTTCTTC.